Shown below are 12 T cell receptor beta chains from a single sample sequenced in a study of cytomegalovirus exposure and HLA in healthy donors (dated by TCRdb to the late 2010s). Libraries were prepared through the immunoSEQ multiplex PCR assay. TCRdb holds this immuneACCESS table with in-frame rearrangements only. Some clones are missing; in checked studies, unresolved V genes explain under half, and the rest has no known cause. The sample records around 230,000 clones, 75% to 90% of which are singletons. 0.95% to 1.5% of the sample rests with the top ten. The sequenced material came from PBMCs. Receptors were obtained from a woman under 40 in good health and CMV-seropositive.

This clone was seen a few times. The V gene is TRBV7-8, the J gene TRBJ1-1; 8 positions match TRBD1. CDR3 length: 18 amino acids. V dropped 2 bases and J dropped 0; count of bases not matched to a gene: 11. From germline, CDR1 is SGHVS and CDR2 FQNEAQ. DNA of the CDR3: TGTGCCAGCAGCTTAAGGGGTGGGACAGGCCTTATGAACACTGAAGCTTTCTTT. Translation gives CASSLRGGTGLMNTEAFF.

The table lists this clone with a few counts. V is TRBV19 and J is TRBJ1-2, with D maybe TRBD1 (5 bases). Trimming removed 2 bases from V and 4 bases from J, with 11 bases in between. Germline V gene sequence: CDR1 LNHDA, CDR2 SQIVND (reference sequence). This CDR3 has 14 residues. The CDR3 here is CASSIQGHLYGYTF. The DNA of the CDR3 is TGTGCCAGTAGTATACAGGGTCACCTCTATGGCTACACCTTC.

This clone was detected only a few times. The gene calls are TRBV13 and TRBJ2-7; the D gene is possibly TRBD1 (6 bases). This CDR3 comprises 15 residues. Germline CDR1 reads PRHDT; CDR2 reads FYEKMQ (reference sequence). The V gene lost 5 bases and the J gene lost 7 bases, with 21 bases spanning the gap. The CDR3, as DNA: TGTGCCAGCAGCCCCTGGGGGCCCTTCGGGGAGGAGCAGTACTTC. Its translation: CASSPWGPFGEEQYF. Looking up the rest from reference TRBV13 and TRBJ2-7 gives the full variable domain: AAGVIQSPRHLIKEKRETATLKCYPIPRHDTVYWYQQGPGQDPQFLISFYEKMQSDKGSIPDRFSAQQFSDYHSELNMSSLELGDSALYFCASSPWGPFGEEQYFGPGTRLTVT.

In its sample, this clone was seen many times. This sequence joins TRBV28 and TRBJ2-2; 10 bases are a match to TRBD1. From germline, CDR1 is MDHEN and CDR2 SYDVKM. This CDR3 has 15 amino acids. V trimming: 3 bases; J trimming: 5 bases; junction bases outside the gene matches: 3. CDR3 coding DNA: TGTGCCAGCAGTTTCGGGACAGGGGAAACCGGGGAGCTGTTTTTT. Its protein is CASSFGTGETGELFF. The full variable domain, completed using reference TRBV28 and TRBJ2-2, is DVKVTQSSRYLVKRTGEKVFLECVQDMDHENMFWYRQDPGLGLRLIYFSYDVKMKEKGDIPEGYSVSREKKERFSLILESASTNQTSMYLCASSFGTGETGELFFGEGSRLTVL.

The chain is built from TRBV6-5 and TRBJ2-3; 10 positions agree with TRBD2. CDR1 MNHEY and CDR2 SVGAGI come from the germline V gene. V trimming: 5 bases; J trimming: 2 bases; junction bases outside the gene matches: 4. The CDR3 consists of 15 residues. The CDR3 sequence: CASSQTSGFTDTQYF. CDR3 DNA sequence: TGTGCCAGCAGTCAGACTAGCGGGTTCACAGATACGCAGTATTTT.

The rearrangement uses TRBV6-1 and TRBJ1-1, with 7 bases that match TRBD1. The CDR3 extends over 13 amino acids. The germline V gene has CDR1 MNHNS and CDR2 SASEGT. V was pared by 11 bases and J by 5 bases, with 11 bases of the junction left unmatched. CDR3 residues: CAGGQAPGTEAFF. Here the CDR3 DNA reads TGTGCCGGTGGACAGGCCCCCGGGACTGAAGCTTTCTTT.

The chain couples TRBV6-4 to TRBJ1-1; D is undetermined. The germline gives CDR1 MRHNA, CDR2 SNTAGT. This CDR3 is built from 13 residues. Trimming shortened V by 6 bases and J by 5 bases, and 13 bases separated the two germline ends. CDR3 amino acids: CASSQEAGTEAFF. DNA of the CDR3: TGTGCCAGCAGCCAGGAAGCGGGGACTGAAGCTTTCTTT.

This clone came up a few times. The chain combines TRBV7-6 with TRBJ1-2; 9 bases are shared with TRBD1. Germline loops: CDR1 SGHVS, CDR2 FNYEAQ. Unmatched junction bases numbered 4, after V lost 2 bases and J lost 3 bases. This CDR3 region has 15 residues. Here the CDR3 reads CASSLPGQGDYGYTF. CDR3 coding DNA: TGTGCCAGCAGCTTACCGGGACAGGGAGACTATGGCTACACCTTC.

This clone was counted once. The chain has TRBV21-1 and TRBJ2-7; the tabulated D call, TRBD2, remains unverified against the DNA. TRBV21-1 is a pseudogene segment. This CDR3 spans 16 amino acids. DNA for the CDR3: TGTGCCAGCAGCTTTCTTGGGGGGAAGAACCTGAACGAGCAGTACTTC. Its protein is CASSFLGGKNLNEQYF.

The V gene is TRBV29-1, the J gene TRBJ2-7; 13 bases agree with TRBD2. The CDR3 has 15 residues. Germline trimming cut 6 bases from V and 4 bases from J; bases unmatched to any gene: 9. Germline V lookup: CDR1 SQVTM, CDR2 ANQGSEA. The CDR3 DNA follows: TGCAGCGTAACGCCGGGACTAGCGGGAAAATACGAGCAGTACTTC. Translated, it gives CSVTPGLAGKYEQYF.

In its sample, this clone was seen once. The chain joins TRBV30 to TRBJ2-1, with 13 bases identical to TRBD2. The germline V gene has CDR1 GTSNPN and CDR2 SVGIG (reference sequence). CDR3 size: 16 residues. After removal of 5 bases from V and 12 bases from J, the junction contained 16 bases not matched to a gene. CDR3 in amino acids: CAWEPPGLAGSVAQFF. CDR3 coding DNA: TGTGCCTGGGAACCTCCGGGACTAGCGGGATCCGTGGCGCAGTTCTTC.

The V call is TRBV18, the J call TRBJ2-7; D gene uncertain. This CDR3 has 15 residues. Germline CDR1 and CDR2: KGHSH and LQKENI. V was pared by 6 bases and J by 0 bases, with 15 bases between. The CDR3 region has the DNA TGTGCCAGCTCCCTTAAGACACACAGCTCCTACGAGCAGTACTTC. Residues: CASSLKTHSSYEQYF.